Shown below are 8 T cell receptor beta chains from a single sample sequenced in a study of cytomegalovirus exposure and HLA in healthy donors. PCR employed 60 Vbeta and 13 Jbeta primers. Libraries were prepared by immunoSEQ multiplex PCR; TCRdb keeps only in-frame clonotypes and omits some of them. Reported are 80,000 or so clones; the ten largest clones contain 1.1%. The specimen was PBMCs. Receptors were obtained from a woman aged 25 to 39 in good health and CMV-seronegative.

The genes are TRBV4-2 and TRBJ1-1; perhaps TRBD1 as D (6 bases). Trimming removed 1 base at V and 4 bases at J, with 13 bases between. Germline V CDR1 and CDR2: LGHNA, YNFKEQ. This CDR3 contains 15 residues. The CDR3 bases are TGTGCCAGCAGCCAAGTTGGGGACACCGTCACTGAAGCTTTCTTT. It codes for CASSQVGDTVTEAFF.

The rearrangement links TRBV5-1 to TRBJ2-5; 7 positions match TRBD1. Trimming at V came to 0 bases and at J to 2 bases, leaving 7 bases not matched to a gene. CDR1 SGHRS and CDR2 YFSETQ come from the germline V gene. The CDR3 is 16 residues long. CDR3 bases: TGCGCCAGCAGCTTGGGGGTCGGACAGGTGCAAGAGACCCAGTACTTC. Translating gives CASSLGVGQVQETQYF.

V is TRBV7-8 and J is TRBJ1-2; 9 nucleotides line up with TRBD1. CDR3 length: 14 residues. The trim removed 5 bases at V and 8 bases at J, leaving 9 bases unmatched. Germline CDR1 reads SGHVS; CDR2 reads FQNEAQ. CDR3 DNA: TGTGCCAGCAGCCGTACAGGGGGCTTACGAGGCTACACCTTC. It yields the protein CASSRTGGLRGYTF.

The J gene is TRBJ2-3, the V gene TRBV4-2; D is unresolved. V gave up 5 bases and J gave up 1 base, with 7 bases separating them. This CDR3 contains 13 residues. In germline, CDR1 is LGHNA, CDR2 YNFKEQ. CDR3 loop: CASSNRGTDTQYF. The CDR3 DNA is TGTGCCAGCAGCAACCGGGGCACAGATACGCAGTATTTT.

The chain joins TRBV15 to TRBJ1-5; TRBD1 aligns across 10 bases. The CDR3 covers 13 residues. After removal of 3 bases from V and 8 bases from J, the junction contained 1 base not matched to a gene. The V gene's germline CDR1 is LNHNV and CDR2 YYDKDF (reference sequence). The CDR3, as DNA: TGTGCCACCAGCAGGGACAGGGGGGAGCCCCAGCATTTT. Amino acid sequence: CATSRDRGEPQHF.

The chain joins TRBV5-1 to TRBJ2-7; D might be TRBD2 (5 bases). The CDR3 length is 14 residues. Trimming shortened V by 4 bases and J by 3 bases, and 14 bases separated the two germline ends. The germline V gene encodes CDR1 SGHRS and CDR2 YFSETQ. This CDR3 is CASSRDPNLYEQYF. The CDR3 DNA reads as TGCGCCAGCAGCCGGGATCCGAATCTCTACGAGCAGTACTTC.

V gene TRBV25-1 combines with J gene TRBJ2-7; 9 bases are a match to TRBD1. This CDR3 contains 14 residues. Per germline, CDR1 MGHDK and CDR2 SYGVNS. V lost 4 bases and J lost 4; bases outside the gene matches: 5. The CDR3 nucleotides are TGTGCCAGCAGTGCCGGACAGGGGCAGTACGAGCAGTACTTC. Translation: CASSAGQGQYEQYF.

The genes are TRBV7-8 and TRBJ1-1; 8 bases agree with TRBD1. This CDR3 has 15 amino acids. From germline, CDR1 is SGHVS and CDR2 FQNEAQ. The V and J ends lost 3 bases and 2 bases, in that order; junction bases with no gene match: 5. In DNA, the CDR3 is TGTGCCAGCAGCTTGGCGGCAGGGGGCAACACTGAAGCTTTCTTT. Amino acid sequence: CASSLAAGGNTEAFF.